This entry is about one T cell receptor (beta chain). The germline CDR1 and CDR2 sequences are KGHSH and LQKENI. CDR3 length equals 13 residues. The germline V and J ends were trimmed by 5 bases and 9 bases, with 11 bases remaining between them. Produced via immunoSEQ multiplex PCR; TCRdb's table is partial and in-frame only. In the table there are 390,000 or so clones, around 87% of which are singletons. The sample comes from a study of blood T cell repertoires in COVID-19. Study in general: PBMCs, B-cell-depleted T cells, or T cells were the source of the cDNA or gDNA that made up the material.

Participant age was 18 to 89 years, and participants resided in roughly 25 US areas. Cohort allocation depended upon clinical history that participants reported. V usage is TRBV18 and J usage is TRBJ1-6, with D possibly matching TRBD1 (6 bases). The clonotype originates from a woman aged 45-60 years who had recovered from COVID-19. The specimen was PBMCs or T cells enriched from blood (not recorded which). CDR3 nucleotide sequence: TGTGCCAGCTCAACAACAGGGTTTTCACCCCTCCACTTT. This gives the protein CASSTTGFSPLHF. The variable domain in full, completed from reference TRBV18 and TRBJ1-6, reads NAGVMQNPRHLVRRRGQEARLRCSPMKGHSHVYWYRQLPEEGLKFMVYLQKENIIDESGMPKERFSAEFPKEGPSILRIQQVVRGDSAAYFCASSTTGFSPLHFGNGTRLTVT.